This paragraph reports one TCR beta chain. The sample originates from a study of CXCR3-negative and CXCR3-positive naive CD8 T cells. The libraries of TRB cDNA were prepared using 5' RACE with UMI labels. TCRdb reworked the 5' RACE reads into one entry per CDR3 protein, no DNA. Its table lists about 130,000 distinct CDR3 sequences. Germline V CDR1 and CDR2: MDHEN, SYDVKM. This CDR3 spans 15 amino acids. The sequence derives from a human donor in good health. Some clones in this sample may be carry-over from other donors' samples. The sample comprised naive CXCR3- CD8+ T cells from blood. The subset here: CD45RO-CCR7+CD27+CD95- naive CD8+ T cells lacking CXCR3 (TNR3-). This sequence joins TRBV28 and TRBJ2-3; TCRdb indicates TRBD1, and absent DNA this call remains unverified. The CDR3 here is CASDAWDSRTDTQYF. Looking up the rest from reference TRBV28 and TRBJ2-3 gives the full variable domain: DVKVTQSSRYLVKRTGEKVFLECVQDMDHENMFWYRQDPGLGLRLIYFSYDVKMKEKGDIPEGYSVSREKKERFSLILESASTNQTSMYLCASDAWDSRTDTQYFGPGTRLTVL.